The 2 T cell receptor beta chains below come from one sample, sequenced in a study of lymphopenia after photon versus proton radiotherapy. Measured with immunoSEQ multiplex PCR; TCRdb has only the in-frame clones, and not every one. The table includes 25,000 to 35,000 clones, 80% to 90% detected once. The sequenced sample was peripheral blood, obtained from a patient treated with proton-based radiotherapy. All receptors come from a woman aged 70-85 years with pancreatic cancer. Some clones in this sample may be carry-over from other donors' samples.

The gene calls are TRBV4-3 and TRBJ2-5, with no clear D. The ends were cut back, 0 bases at V and 1 base at J, with 9 bases in the middle. The CDR3 is 15 residues long. Germline CDR1 and CDR2: LGHNA and YSLEER. The CDR3 nucleotides are TGCGCCAGCAGCCAAGATCTTGGCGGCCAAGAGACCCAGTACTTC. Protein sequence: CASSQDLGGQETQYF.

J is TRBJ2-1 and V is TRBV6-4; no definite D call. The ends were cut back, 0 bases at V and 7 bases at J, with 7 bases in the middle. The germline CDR1 and CDR2 sequences are MRHNA and SNTAGT. This CDR3 spans 13 amino acids. CDR3 protein: CASSDSVWNEQFF. CDR3 bases: TGTGCCAGCAGTGACTCCGTGTGGAATGAGCAGTTCTTC.